The 22 T cell receptor beta chains below come from one sample, sequenced in a study of radiation and T cells in renal cell carcinoma (dated by TCRdb to about 2020). In the paper's terms, the time point label means: blood 4 weeks post-SBRT, at nephrectomy. Explained via the paper, the treatment or condition label denotes: 15 Gy SBRT to primary tumor, nephrectomy 4 weeks later. Library method: the immunoSEQ multiplex PCR assay. Not all clones reach the TCRdb copy of this immuneACCESS table, which keeps in-frame sequences only. Checked studies attribute under half of the gap to unresolved V genes and leave the rest unexplained. Across this sample there are some 46,000 clones, with 65% to 85% seen only once. 27% of the sample belongs to the ten largest clones. Sequenced material: blood, taken from a patient whose treatment included radiotherapy and nephrectomy. The origin of the receptors is an older woman with renal cell carcinoma.

The J gene is TRBJ1-1, the V gene TRBV20-1; D is undetermined. The germline V gene encodes CDR1 DFQATT and CDR2 SNEGSKA (reference sequence). This CDR3 spans 11 amino acids. The CDR3 DNA follows: TGCAGCACGGAGATGAACACTGAAGCTTTCTTT. It specifies CSTEMNTEAFF.

This chain connects TRBV19 to TRBJ2-7; 7 nucleotides align to TRBD2. The ends lost 4 bases at V and 1 base at J; junction bases unmatched: 13. Looked up from germline, CDR1 is LNHDA and CDR2 is SQIVND (reference sequence). The CDR3 has 17 amino acids. CDR3 DNA sequence: TGTGCCAGTAGTACCCAAGCGGGGCAAGTGATATCCTACGAGCAGTACTTC. Translation: CASSTQAGQVISYEQYF.

The chain carries TRBV19 and TRBJ1-5, with a tentative D call TRBD1 (5 bases). The germline V gene encodes CDR1 LNHDA and CDR2 SQIVND (reference sequence). V was shortened by 4 bases and J by 4 bases, with 8 bases between the two germline ends. CDR3 length: 13 residues. The CDR3 region is CASSTQENQPQHF. Here the CDR3 DNA reads TGTGCCAGTAGTACACAGGAAAATCAGCCCCAGCATTTT. The full variable domain, rest sourced from reference TRBV19 and TRBJ1-5, is DGGITQSPKYLFRKEGQNVTLSCEQNLNHDAMYWYRQDPGQGLRLIYYSQIVNDFQKGDIAEGYSVSREKKESFPLTVTSAQKNPTAFYLCASSTQENQPQHFGDGTRLSIL.

The chain joins TRBV5-6 to TRBJ1-1, with D tentatively TRBD1 (5 bases). With 3 bases removed from V and 0 bases from J, the gap between germline ends came to 9 bases. Germline-derived CDR1 and CDR2 are SGHDT and YYEEEE. This CDR3 contains 14 residues. Written as DNA, the CDR3 is TGTGCCAGCAGCTCGGGGGGGATGAACACTGAAGCTTTCTTT. Residues: CASSSGGMNTEAFF.

V and J are TRBV7-2 and TRBJ2-7, with a possible D match to TRBD1 (5 bases). V lost 1 base and J lost 6, with 13 bases in between. The CDR3 contains 14 residues. Germline V gene sequence: CDR1 SGHTA, CDR2 FQGNSA. This CDR3 is CASSLGRGLLEQYF. In DNA, the CDR3 is TGTGCCAGCAGCTTAGGTAGGGGTCTTCTCGAGCAGTACTTC.

The chain joins TRBV7-8 to TRBJ1-5; no clear D gene. Trimming stripped 1 base from V and 7 bases from J, with 14 bases between. CDR3 length: 15 residues. Germline CDR1 is SGHVS and CDR2 is FQNEAQ. CDR3 in DNA: TGTGCCAGCAGCTTAGTTCTGGGAGGAGAACAGCCCCAGCATTTT. This encodes CASSLVLGGEQPQHF.

The chain has TRBV13 and TRBJ2-1, with a tentative D call TRBD2 (6 bases). V was trimmed by 2 bases and J by 6 bases, leaving 14 bases between them. The CDR3 runs 15 residues. In germline, CDR1 is PRHDT, CDR2 FYEKMQ (reference sequence). For the CDR3, the DNA is TGTGCCAGCAGCTTACTAGCGTATCCTACCAATGAGCAGTTCTTC. Translated: CASSLLAYPTNEQFF.

The gene calls are TRBV9 and TRBJ1-1; TRBD1 is a possible D gene (5 bases). Trimming stripped 0 bases from V and 3 bases from J, with 9 bases between. There are 14 residues in the CDR3. Germline V gives CDR1 SGDLS, CDR2 YYNGEE. The CDR3 DNA follows: TGTGCCAGCAGCGTAGCCGACAGCTACACTGAAGCTTTCTTT. Translated, it gives CASSVADSYTEAFF.

The J gene is TRBJ2-7, the V gene TRBV7-9, with 7 bases that match TRBD1. Germline V CDR1 and CDR2: SEHNR, FQNEAQ (reference sequence). With 4 bases clipped from V and 0 bases from J, the junction kept 3 bases outside the gene matches. The CDR3 contains 14 residues. CDR3 region: CASSYGTVSYEQYF. The CDR3 bases are TGTGCCAGCAGCTACGGGACAGTCTCCTACGAGCAGTACTTC.

The V call is TRBV4-1, the J call TRBJ1-2, with D maybe TRBD1 (6 bases). The CDR3 is 15 amino acids. Germline V lookup: CDR1 MGHRA, CDR2 YSYEKL. V lost 3 bases and J lost 0, with 11 bases in between. CDR3 sequence (DNA): TGCGCCAGCAGCCAGTCACAGGGAACTAACTATGGCTACACCTTC. Translated, it gives CASSQSQGTNYGYTF.

This clone was observed a few times. This chain links TRBV7-2 with TRBJ1-5, with 9 bases that match TRBD1. V was pared by 5 bases and J by 6 bases, with 5 bases of the junction left unmatched. The CDR3 has 14 amino acids. Germline V CDR1 and CDR2: SGHTA, FQGNSA. CDR3 sequence (DNA): TGTGCCAGCAGCGCGGGACAGGGTGGTCAGCCCCAGCATTTT. Translating gives CASSAGQGGQPQHF. The variable domain in full, completed from reference TRBV7-2 and TRBJ1-5, reads GAGVSQSPSNKVTEKGKDVELRCDPISGHTALYWYRQSLGQGLEFLIYFQGNSAPDKSGLPSDRFSAERTGGSVSTLTIQRTQQEDSAVYLCASSAGQGGQPQHFGDGTRLSIL.

The chain links TRBV4-1 to TRBJ2-2; 16 positions agree with TRBD2. CDR1 MGHRA and CDR2 YSYEKL come from the germline V gene. This CDR3 has 20 residues. The ends lost 4 bases at V and 4 bases at J; junction bases unmatched: 12. CDR3 protein: CASSLKPGLAGGILTGELFF. As DNA, the CDR3 is TGCGCCAGCAGCCTGAAACCGGGACTAGCGGGGGGGATCCTCACCGGGGAGCTGTTTTTT.

The V and J genes are TRBV27 and TRBJ2-5, with TRBD2 matching over 9 bases. CDR3 length: 16 amino acids. V lost 5 bases to trimming and J lost 7 bases; unmatched junction nucleotides: 14. Germline-derived CDR1 and CDR2 are MNHEY and SMNVEV (reference sequence). The CDR3 region is CASSPAGGAGGRTQYF. CDR3 sequence (DNA): TGTGCCAGCAGTCCAGCCGGGGGAGCGGGGGGTCGGACCCAGTACTTC.

The chain carries TRBV5-1 and TRBJ2-1, with D perhaps matching TRBD2 (6 bases). Per germline, CDR1 SGHRS and CDR2 YFSETQ. The CDR3 consists of 15 residues. V was clipped by 0 bases and J by 6 bases, with 13 bases between them. This CDR3 is CASSLAPSAGNEQFF. In DNA form, the CDR3 reads TGCGCCAGCAGCTTGGCGCCTAGCGCGGGCAATGAGCAGTTCTTC.

This clone was seen once. The gene calls are TRBV6-1 and TRBJ2-7; D is perhaps TRBD2 (5 bases). This CDR3 spans 15 amino acids. Trimming removed 6 bases from V and 0 bases from J, with 15 bases in between. From germline, CDR1 is MNHNS and CDR2 SASEGT. As DNA, the CDR3 is TGTGCCAGCAGAAGGAGGCAGGAGAGCTCCTACGAGCAGTACTTC. Protein sequence: CASRRRQESSYEQYF.

This chain links TRBV13 with TRBJ1-1, with 10 bases matching TRBD1. With V trimmed by 1 base and J by 5 bases, 7 bases remained unmatched. CDR3 length: 16 amino acids. Germline V gene data show CDR1 as PRHDT and CDR2 as FYEKMQ (reference sequence). The CDR3 nucleotides read TGTGCCAGCAGCTTAGCCGGGACAGGGGTGGGTACTGAAGCTTTCTTT. It encodes CASSLAGTGVGTEAFF.

V gene TRBV9 combines with J gene TRBJ1-3; D is uncertain. V was pared by 0 bases and J by 4 bases, with 14 bases between. The CDR3 contains 16 residues. The germline V gene has CDR1 SGDLS and CDR2 YYNGEE. The chain's CDR3 is CASSVDPGKTGNTIYF. The CDR3 DNA is TGTGCCAGCAGCGTAGACCCAGGAAAAACCGGAAACACCATATATTTT.

The V gene is TRBV4-1, the J gene TRBJ1-2; D unclear. The CDR3 is 15 residues long. V lost 1 base, J lost 1 base, and 10 bases lay in between. Looked up from germline, CDR1 is MGHRA and CDR2 is YSYEKL. As DNA, the CDR3 is TGCGCCAGCAGCCAAGGATCCCAGCGTAACTATGGCTACACCTTC. This gives the protein CASSQGSQRNYGYTF.

The rearrangement uses TRBV6-5 and TRBJ2-3; D remains ambiguous. The germline V and J ends were trimmed by 0 bases and 2 bases, with 9 bases remaining between them. CDR1 and CDR2 (germline): MNHEY, SVGAGI. CDR3 length: 15 amino acids. CDR3 loop: CASSYSGLHTDTQYF. The CDR3 DNA follows: TGTGCCAGCAGTTACTCGGGTCTCCACACAGATACGCAGTATTTT.

The genes are TRBV2 and TRBJ2-7; no definite D call. This CDR3 is 11 amino acids long. The V end lost 8 bases, the J end lost 1 base, and 6 bases lay between the germline ends. Germline CDR1 and CDR2: SNHLY and FYNNEI. The CDR3 nucleotides read TGTGCCAGCCTGGTTTCCTACGAGCAGTACTTC. Protein product: CASLVSYEQYF. Using reference TRBV2 and TRBJ2-7 for the parts outside the CDR3, the full variable domain is EPEVTQTPSHQVTQMGQEVILRCVPISNHLYFYWYRQILGQKVEFLVSFYNNEISEKSEIFDDQFSVERPDGSNFTLKIRSTKLEDSAMYFCASLVSYEQYFGPGTRLTVT.

The J gene is TRBJ1-1, the V gene TRBV25-1, with a weak D call TRBD1 (5 bases). The CDR3 is made up of 15 amino acids. V was clipped by 7 bases and J by 1 base, with 16 bases between them. Germline lookup yields CDR1 MGHDK and CDR2 SYGVNS. The CDR3 here is CASTGRGLKNTEAFF. The CDR3 nucleotides read TGTGCCAGCACCGGCCGGGGCTTGAAGAACACTGAAGCTTTCTTT.

V gene TRBV9 combines with J gene TRBJ2-3; D not certain. Germline CDR1 and CDR2: SGDLS and YYNGEE. V was clipped by 1 base and J by 4 bases, with 10 bases between them. This CDR3 has 14 amino acids. DNA for the CDR3: TGTGCCAGCAGCGTATTTTACAGAGCAGATACGCAGTATTTT. Translating it yields CASSVFYRADTQYF.